The table lists the clone carrying this TCR beta chain with a count of one. No antigen is known for it. This record comes from a study of T cell responses to AZD1222 COVID-19 vaccine. Study outcomes and limitations: Repertoires were obtained solely post-peak T cell response. Unmutated variant regions are reportedly the target of nearly half of TCRs that are spike-specific. CD4 TCRs covered the whole spike, strongest at regions 160-218 and 743-854. Most donors were white British, females outnumbered males, and clonal diversity was possibly underestimated.

The method was immunoSEQ multiplex PCR; TCRdb's version includes in-frame clones alone and lacks a portion of them. The sample lists around 120,000 clones, roughly 90% occurring once. V dropped 4 bases and J dropped 12; count of bases not matched to a gene: 13. CDR3 length: 15 amino acids. CDR1 SGHVS and CDR2 FNYEAQ come from the germline V gene. The receptor was derived from an adult in good health. Material: peripheral blood, obtained on day 0 of AZD1222 vaccination. V usage is TRBV7-6 and J usage is TRBJ2-7, with 12 bases identical to TRBD1. The CDR3 sequence: CASSSSPGQGALSYF. The CDR3 coding sequence is TGTGCCAGCAGCTCAAGTCCGGGACAGGGGGCGCTTTCGTACTTC.